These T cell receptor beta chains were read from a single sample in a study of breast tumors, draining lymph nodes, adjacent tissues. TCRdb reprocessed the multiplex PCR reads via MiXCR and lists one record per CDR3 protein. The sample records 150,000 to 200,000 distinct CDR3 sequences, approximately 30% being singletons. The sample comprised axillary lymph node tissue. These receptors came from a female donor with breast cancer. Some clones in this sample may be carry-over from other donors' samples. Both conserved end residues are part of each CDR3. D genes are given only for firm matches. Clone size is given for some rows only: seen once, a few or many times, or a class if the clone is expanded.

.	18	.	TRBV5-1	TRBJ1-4	CASSLEGGGGLTNEKLFF	TGCGCCAGCAGCTTGGAGGGGGGCGGGGGGCTAACTAATGAAAAACTGTTTTTT
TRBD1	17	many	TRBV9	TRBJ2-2	CASSAPPGQGVFGELFF	TGTGCCAGCAGCGCGCCCCCGGGACAGGGTGTTTTTGGGGAGCTGTTTTTT
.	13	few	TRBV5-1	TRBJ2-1	CASRQVGYNEQFF	TGCGCCAGCAGGCAAGTTGGCTACAATGAGCAGTTCTTC
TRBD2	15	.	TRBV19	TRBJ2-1	CASSIQLAGGHGKFF	TGTGCCAGTAGTATTCAGCTAGCGGGAGGCCACGGGAAGTTCTTC
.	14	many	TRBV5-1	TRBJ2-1	CASSLAGPYNEQFF	TGCGCCAGCAGCTTGGCCGGTCCCTACAATGAGCAGTTCTTC
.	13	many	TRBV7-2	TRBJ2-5	CASSYRVGGTQYF	TGTGCCAGCAGCTACAGGGTGGGGGGGACCCAGTACTTC
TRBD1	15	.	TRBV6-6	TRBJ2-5	CASSHSQGAQETQYF	TGTGCCAGCAGTCACTCACAGGGGGCTCAAGAGACCCAGTACTTC
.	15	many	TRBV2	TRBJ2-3	CAGRASVKNTDTQYF	TGTGCCGGGCGAGCTAGCGTGAAAAACACAGATACGCAGTATTTT
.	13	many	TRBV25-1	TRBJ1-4	CASSGRGWEKLFF	TGTGCCAGCAGTGGCAGGGGCTGGGAAAAACTGTTTTTT
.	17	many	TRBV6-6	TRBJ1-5	CASSHTSTALSNQPQHF	TGTGCCAGCAGTCACACCAGCACGGCCCTTAGCAATCAGCCCCAGCATTTT
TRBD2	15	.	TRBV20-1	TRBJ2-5	CGAGLAGARAATQYF	TGCGGTGCTGGACTAGCGGGGGCTCGGGCAGCGACCCAGTACTTC
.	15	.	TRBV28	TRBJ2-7	CASSLGRVYSYEQYF	TGTGCCAGCAGTTTGGGCCGCGTATACTCCTACGAGCAGTACTTC
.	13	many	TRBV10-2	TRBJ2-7	CASSDPGEDEQYF	TGCGCCAGCAGTGACCCGGGAGAGGACGAGCAGTACTTC
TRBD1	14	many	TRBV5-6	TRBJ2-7	CASSLLGTGKEQYF	TGTGCCAGCAGCTTACTCGGGACAGGGAAAGAGCAGTACTTC
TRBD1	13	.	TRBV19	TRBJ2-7	CASRRTGYYEQYF	TGTGCCAGTAGAAGGACAGGGTATTACGAGCAGTACTTC
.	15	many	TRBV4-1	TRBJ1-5	CASSQDPGGNQPQHF	TGCGCCAGCAGCCAAGATCCAGGGGGCAATCAGCCCCAGCATTTT
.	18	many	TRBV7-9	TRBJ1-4	CASSPISPRGHPNEKLFF	TGTGCCAGCAGCCCGATTAGCCCCCGAGGACACCCTAATGAAAAACTGTTTTTT
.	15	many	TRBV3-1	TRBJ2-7	CASSRPAKSGNEQYF	TGTGCCAGCAGCCGTCCAGCGAAGTCCGGGAACGAGCAGTACTTC
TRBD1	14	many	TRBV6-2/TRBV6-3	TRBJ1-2	CASSLSGQSYGYTF	TGTGCCAGCAGCCTATCGGGACAGTCTTATGGCTACACCTTC
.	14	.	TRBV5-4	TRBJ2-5	CASSLAGVPETQYF	TGTGCCAGCAGCTTGGCGGGGGTTCCAGAGACCCAGTACTTC
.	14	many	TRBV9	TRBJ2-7	CASSVEGDGGEQYF	TGTGCCAGCAGCGTAGAAGGGGATGGGGGCGAGCAGTACTTC
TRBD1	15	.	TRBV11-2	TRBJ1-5	CASSLDPGGSQPQHF	TGTGCCAGCAGCTTAGATCCAGGGGGGAGTCAGCCCCAGCATTTT
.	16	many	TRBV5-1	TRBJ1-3	CASSLVEGVEGNTIYF	TGCGCCAGCAGCTTGGTTGAGGGGGTGGAAGGAAACACCATATATTTT
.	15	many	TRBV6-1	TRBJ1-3	CASSVAVFSGNTIYF	TGTGCCAGCAGTGTTGCCGTGTTCTCTGGAAACACCATATATTTT
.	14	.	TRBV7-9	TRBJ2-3	CASSLASITDTQYF	TGTGCCAGCAGCTTAGCCAGCATCACAGATACGCAGTATTTT
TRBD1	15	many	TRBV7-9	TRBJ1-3	CASSERTGAGDTIYF	TGTGCCAGCAGCGAAAGGACAGGGGCCGGGGACACCATATATTTT
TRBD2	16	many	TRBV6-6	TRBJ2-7	CASSHSTGLAPYEQYF	TGTGCCAGCAGTCACTCGACGGGACTAGCGCCCTACGAGCAGTACTTC
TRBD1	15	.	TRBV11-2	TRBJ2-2	CASSTVQGSTGELFF	TGTGCCAGCAGCACTGTACAGGGGAGCACCGGGGAGCTGTTTTTT
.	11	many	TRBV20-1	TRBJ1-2	CSARGPYGYTF	TGCAGTGCTAGGGGTCCTTATGGCTACACCTTC
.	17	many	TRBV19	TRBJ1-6	CASSIDRRGAKGSPLHF	TGTGCCAGTAGTATAGATCGGCGGGGGGCGAAAGGTTCACCCCTCCACTTT
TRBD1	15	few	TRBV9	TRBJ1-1	CASSAATGWVTEAFF	TGTGCCAGCAGCGCGGCGACAGGGTGGGTCACTGAAGCTTTCTTT
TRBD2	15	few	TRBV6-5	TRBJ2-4	CASSTRGLAGNIQYF	TGTGCCAGCAGTACGAGGGGACTAGCGGGAAACATTCAGTACTTC
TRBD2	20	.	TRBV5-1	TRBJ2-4	CASSLALGGRAVGAKNIQYF	TGCGCCAGCAGCTTGGCTTTGGGCGGGAGGGCCGTCGGAGCCAAAAACATTCAGTACTTC
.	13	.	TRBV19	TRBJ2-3	CACGIQGTDTQYF	TGTGCCTGTGGTATCCAGGGCACAGATACGCAGTATTTT
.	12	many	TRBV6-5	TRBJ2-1	CASSPGVNEQFF	TGTGCCAGCAGTCCAGGGGTAAATGAGCAGTTCTTC
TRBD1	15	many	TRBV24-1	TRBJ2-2	CATSDHRQGTGELFF	TGTGCCACCAGTGATCACCGACAGGGAACCGGGGAGCTGTTTTTT
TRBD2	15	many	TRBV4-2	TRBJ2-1	CASSQVGGAGDEQFF	TGTGCCAGCAGCCAAGTCGGGGGGGCGGGCGATGAGCAGTTCTTC
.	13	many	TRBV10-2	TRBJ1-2	CASSEDRGGGYTF	TGCGCCAGCAGTGAAGACAGAGGGGGGGGCTACACCTTC
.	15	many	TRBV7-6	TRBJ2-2	CASSQRASNTGELFF	TGTGCCAGCAGCCAGCGGGCTTCGAACACCGGGGAGCTGTTTTTT
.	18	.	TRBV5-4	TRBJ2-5	CASSFSGLGGRDQETQYF	TGTGCCAGCAGCTTTTCGGGGCTCGGGGGCCGTGACCAAGAGACCCAGTACTTC
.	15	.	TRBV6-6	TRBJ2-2	CASSYAGRDDGELFF	TGTGCCAGCAGTTATGCTGGTAGGGATGATGGGGAGCTGTTTTTT
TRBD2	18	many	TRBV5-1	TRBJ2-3	CASSTARTSGASTDTQYF	TGCGCCAGCAGCACTGCCAGGACTAGCGGGGCGAGCACAGATACGCAGTATTTT
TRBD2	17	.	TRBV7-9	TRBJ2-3	CASSLEGMASGSDTQYF	TGTGCCAGCAGCTTAGAGGGGATGGCTAGCGGGAGCGATACGCAGTATTTT
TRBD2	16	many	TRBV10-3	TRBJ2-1	CAISESLAGGPNEQFF	TGTGCCATCAGTGAGTCGTTAGCGGGGGGGCCGAATGAGCAGTTCTTC
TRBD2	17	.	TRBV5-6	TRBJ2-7	CASSQGLAARLPYEQYF	TGTGCCAGCAGCCAAGGACTAGCGGCACGGCTCCCCTACGAGCAGTACTTC
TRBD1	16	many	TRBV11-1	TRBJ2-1	CASSLGGQALYNEQFF	TGTGCCAGCAGCTTAGGAGGACAGGCCCTCTACAATGAGCAGTTCTTC